This T cell receptor beta chain came from a study of beta chain features in type 1 diabetes. Study-wide results and limits: Whether TCRB rearrangement is influenced by HLA type was left unresolved in this analysis. Insertion counts at VDJ junctions were lower in type 1 diabetes patients, who also showed more deletions there. For Type 1 diabetes patients, all four CD4+ subsets carried TCRB CDR3s that were moderately but significantly shorter.

Sorted CD4+ subsets: naive, central memory, regulatory, stem cell-like memory (CD45RO/CCR7/CD25/CD127/CD95/CD27 panel). Sorted populations all exceeded 95% purity. The sample holds a few counts of this clone. Its target is unknown. TCRB transcripts that were expressed got sequenced, as all of the isolated RNA had been reverse transcribed. Clones were read by immunoSEQ multiplex PCR, and TCRdb kept only the in-frame ones, dropping some. The profile shows some 370,000 clones, around 10% of them singletons. Germline CDR1 reads SGHKS; CDR2 reads YYEKEE (reference sequence). V gave up 0 bases and J gave up 1 base; unmatched junction bases: 4. CDR3 length equals 16 residues.

This clonotype originated in a man aged 25 to 45 with type 1 diabetes. The source material was central memory CD4+ T cells from blood. V gene TRBV5-5 combines with J gene TRBJ2-1; 7 bases map to TRBD2. The CDR3 here is CASSLGGSVSYNEQFF. The DNA of the CDR3 is TGTGCCAGCAGCTTGGGCGGGAGTGTGTCCTACAATGAGCAGTTCTTC.